What follows is one T cell receptor beta chain and its context. Antigen unknown. The CDR3 consists of 12 residues. Germline V gives CDR1 ENHRY, CDR2 SYGVKD. The V and J ends lost 7 bases and 5 bases respectively, with 11 bases between them. This sample stems from a study of cytomegalovirus exposure and HLA in healthy donors. General study results and limits: TCR beta chains numbering approximately 150 were designated cytomegalovirus-associated. Accurate HLA-A and HLA-B prediction from TCR beta sequences was reported for most subjects.

The primer mix had 60 Vbeta and 13 Jbeta primers. Using immunoSEQ multiplex PCR, the repertoire was profiled, and TCRdb retains in-frame clones only, with some absent. The sample includes 73,000 or so clones, just over 75% of them seen just once. The origin of this receptor is a man aged 45 to 65 in good health and CMV-seronegative. The sample taken for sequencing was PBMCs. The J gene is TRBJ2-5, the V gene TRBV10-3; D is perhaps TRBD2 (6 bases). CDR3 bases: TGTGCCATCAAGACTAGGACGGAGACCCAGTACTTC. This sequence encodes CAIKTRTETQYF.